This passage covers 18 T cell receptor beta chains from one sample sequenced in a study of cytomegalovirus exposure and HLA in healthy donors. PCR was performed using 60 Vbeta and 13 Jbeta primers. Clones were sequenced by immunoSEQ multiplex PCR, and TCRdb holds only the in-frame ones, with some missing. The table includes under 200,000 clones, around 81% detected once. Sequencing was done on a sample of PBMCs. These receptor sequences come from a woman between 50 and 59 years old in good health and CMV-seronegative.

The V and J genes are TRBV5-4 and TRBJ1-2, with 9 nucleotides matching TRBD1. Germline-derived CDR1 and CDR2 are SGHNT and YYREEE (reference sequence). CDR3 size: 15 residues. The V gene end was trimmed by 5 bases and the J gene end by 7 bases; junction bases not matched to a gene: 12. In DNA form, the CDR3 reads TGTGCCAGCAGGTTTTTGGACAGGGGTTATAGTGGCTACACCTTC. This translates into CASRFLDRGYSGYTF.

This clone was seen only once. The chain couples TRBV27 to TRBJ1-5; tentatively, D is TRBD1 (6 bases). V gave up 0 bases and J gave up 3 bases, with 21 bases separating them. The germline gives CDR1 MNHEY, CDR2 SMNVEV (reference sequence). This CDR3 contains 19 residues. The CDR3 here is CASSLSGGARGRVNQPQHF. The CDR3 DNA follows: TGTGCCAGCAGTTTATCGGGGGGGGCACGGGGTAGGGTCAATCAGCCCCAGCATTTT.

The CDR3 DNA follows: TGTGCCAGCTCACTTTATCCGGGACAGTTGAACACCGGGGAGCTGTTTTTT. Translated: CASSLYPGQLNTGELFF. The chain joins TRBV18 to TRBJ2-2; 7 bases map to TRBD1. Trimming at V came to 4 bases and at J to 1 base, leaving 9 bases not matched to a gene. The CDR3 is 17 amino acids. Looked up from germline, CDR1 is KGHSH and CDR2 is LQKENI.

V usage is TRBV5-4 and J usage is TRBJ1-2, with a possible D match to TRBD1 (6 bases). Germline V gene sequence: CDR1 SGHNT, CDR2 YYREEE (reference sequence). The CDR3 extends over 13 amino acids. Trimming left V 4 bases short and J 6 bases short, with 13 bases between. CDR3 loop: CASSIQGIDGYTF. The CDR3 nucleotides read TGTGCCAGCAGCATACAGGGTATTGATGGCTACACCTTC.

This chain joins TRBV7-2 and TRBJ2-7; the D gene is possibly TRBD2 (5 bases). Germline CDR1 SGHTA, CDR2 FQGNSA. Trimming took 5 bases from V and 0 from J, leaving 14 bases between them. There are 15 residues in the CDR3. CDR3 sequence: CASSPRGSNSYEQYF. CDR3 DNA: TGTGCCAGCAGCCCTCGGGGATCCAACTCCTACGAGCAGTACTTC.

This clone was seen just once. The rearrangement links TRBV18 to TRBJ2-7; 9 positions match TRBD1. Germline assignment: CDR1 KGHSH and CDR2 LQKENI. The CDR3 runs 14 residues. V shed 6 bases and J 6 bases; nucleotides not matched to a gene: 9. This CDR3 is CASSPRGDRVEQYF. CDR3 coding DNA: TGTGCCAGCTCCCCCCGGGGGGACAGGGTCGAGCAGTACTTC.

This chain connects TRBV7-2 to TRBJ2-1; TRBD2 might be the D (5 bases). CDR3 length: 15 amino acids. The V end lost 5 bases, the J end lost 4 bases, and 15 bases lay between the germline ends. Germline V gene data show CDR1 as SGHTA and CDR2 as FQGNSA. CDR3 protein: CASSIYSSGYNEQFF. The CDR3 DNA reads as TGTGCCAGCAGCATTTATTCATCGGGGTACAATGAGCAGTTCTTC.

V gene TRBV7-2 combines with J gene TRBJ1-1; 8 bases agree with TRBD1. The germline V gene encodes CDR1 SGHTA and CDR2 FQGNSA. The CDR3 length is 18 residues. Losses at the gene ends were 4 bases for V and 4 bases for J; bases not matched to a gene: 17. CDR3 protein: CASSYDRGPGGWGTEAFF. CDR3 sequence (DNA): TGTGCCAGCAGCTACGACAGGGGCCCGGGGGGTTGGGGCACTGAAGCTTTCTTT.

CDR3 sequence (DNA): TGTGCCAGTAGTAGCCGGGTCGATCAGCCCCAGCATTTT. Translation gives CASSSRVDQPQHF. The chain uses TRBV19 and TRBJ1-5; D is unclear. The CDR3 spans 13 residues. V was trimmed by 4 bases and J by 5 bases, leaving 9 bases between them. Looked up from germline, CDR1 is LNHDA and CDR2 is SQIVND (reference sequence). Based on the CDR3 plus reference TRBV19 and TRBJ1-5, the full variable domain is DGGITQSPKYLFRKEGQNVTLSCEQNLNHDAMYWYRQDPGQGLRLIYYSQIVNDFQKGDIAEGYSVSREKKESFPLTVTSAQKNPTAFYLCASSSRVDQPQHFGDGTRLSIL.

The chain is built from TRBV18 and TRBJ2-3; 12 nucleotides align to TRBD2. Germline loops: CDR1 KGHSH, CDR2 LQKENI. The CDR3 loop spans 16 amino acids. With 3 bases clipped from V and 2 bases from J, the junction kept 3 bases outside the gene matches. In DNA form, the CDR3 reads TGTGCCAGCTCACCCCTAGCGGGGGGGAACACAGATACGCAGTATTTT. Translated: CASSPLAGGNTDTQYF.

CDR3 nucleotides: TGTGCCAGCAGCCCGGGACAGGGGACTAATGAAAAACTGTTTTTT. This codes for CASSPGQGTNEKLFF. This chain joins TRBV7-9 and TRBJ1-4, with 10 bases that match TRBD1. The CDR3 runs to 15 residues. The germline V gene has CDR1 SEHNR and CDR2 FQNEAQ (reference sequence). V shed 5 bases, J shed 2 bases, and the junction held 2 bases outside the gene matches.

This clone was detected only a few times. The chain uses TRBV27 and TRBJ2-1; the D is unclear. Germline V gene sequence: CDR1 MNHEY, CDR2 SMNVEV (reference sequence). The germline V and J ends were trimmed by 3 bases and 5 bases, with 8 bases remaining between them. This CDR3 region has 13 residues. CDR3 loop: CASSFLENNEQFF. The CDR3 coding sequence is TGTGCCAGCAGTTTTCTGGAGAACAATGAGCAGTTCTTC.

CDR3 loop: CSALGGLYEQYF. CDR3 DNA: TGCAGCGCTTTAGGGGGTCTTTACGAGCAGTACTTC. The chain carries TRBV29-1 and TRBJ2-7; TRBD1 is a possible D gene (6 bases). V lost 7 bases, J lost 4 bases, and 14 bases lay in between. CDR3 size: 12 residues. From germline, CDR1 is SQVTM and CDR2 ANQGSEA.

Regarding this clone: A clone one base away is much larger, so this may be a read error. This specimen includes other DNA sequences encoding the same CDR3. Here the CDR3 reads CASSRPYNEQFF. The CDR3 DNA is TGTGCCAGCAGTCGTCCCTACAATGAGCAGTTCTTC. This chain uses TRBV6-5 with TRBJ2-1, with D unclear. Per the germline V gene, CDR1 is MNHEY and CDR2 is SVGAGI. V dropped 5 bases and J dropped 2 bases, with 4 bases sitting between them. The CDR3 consists of 12 residues.

The V and J genes are TRBV25-1 and TRBJ1-3; 7 nucleotides match TRBD1. CDR1 is MGHDK and CDR2 is SYGVNS in the germline V gene. The CDR3 loop spans 13 amino acids. V shed 7 bases, J shed 3 bases, and the junction held 3 bases outside the gene matches. CDR3 in amino acids: CASMTGIGNTIYF. Here the CDR3 DNA reads TGTGCCAGCATGACAGGGATTGGAAACACCATATATTTT.

V is TRBV5-1 and J is TRBJ1-5, with D hard to call. Germline assignment: CDR1 SGHRS and CDR2 YFSETQ. V lost 4 bases and J lost 3, with 14 bases in between. This CDR3 has 15 amino acids. CDR3 protein: CASSPDPGLNQPQHF. CDR3 nucleotides: TGCGCCAGCAGCCCGGACCCAGGACTCAATCAGCCCCAGCATTTT.

The rearrangement links TRBV7-9 to TRBJ1-4; possibly TRBD1 for D (5 bases). Germline V gene data show CDR1 as SEHNR and CDR2 as FQNEAQ (reference sequence). V was shortened by 2 bases and J by 7 bases, with 11 bases between the two germline ends. CDR3 length equals 14 residues. CDR3 in amino acids: CASSLSGGSEKLFF. DNA of the CDR3: TGTGCCAGCAGCTTATCGGGGGGAAGTGAAAAACTGTTTTTT.

The chain couples TRBV13 to TRBJ2-3; TRBD2 matches at 9 bases. Losses at the gene ends were 1 base for V and 2 bases for J; bases not matched to a gene: 7. This CDR3 is 17 amino acids long. CDR1 is PRHDT, CDR2 FYEKMQ, per germline (reference sequence). The CDR3 is CASSLANLAGITDTQYF. The CDR3 nucleotides are TGTGCCAGCAGCTTAGCCAACCTAGCGGGGATCACAGATACGCAGTATTTT.